These T cell receptor beta chains were read from a single sample in a study of T cell responses to AZD1222 COVID-19 vaccine. Some clones are missing from TCRdb's copy, which holds only in-frame ones; the method was immunoSEQ multiplex PCR. The data show 120,000 or so clones, 91% seen once. The specimen comprised peripheral blood, sampled on day 0 of AZD1222 vaccination. The source of these receptors is an adult in good health. The CDR3 runs from the conserved cysteine through the conserved F or W. D genes are given only for firm matches. Expanded clones get a size class; other rows say once, few or many, or leave the size out.

j_call cdr3_length v_call d_call clone_size cdr3_nt cdr3_aa
TRBJ2-2 15 TRBV5-4 . . TGTGCCAGCAGCTTGGCCGGTCTAGCTGCCGGGGAGCTGTTTTTT CASSLAGLAAGELFF
TRBJ2-1 16 TRBV9 . . TGTGCCAGCAGCGTAGAGGGCGCGGGGTGGGGGAATGAGCAGTTCTTC CASSVEGAGWGNEQFF
TRBJ1-2 13 TRBV19 . . TGTGCCAGTAGTATAGACAGTTCCTATGGCTACACCTTC CASSIDSSYGYTF
TRBJ2-1 16 TRBV9 TRBD2 . TGTGCCAGCAGCGCCCCCAGCGGGAGCTCCTACAATGAGCAGTTCTTC CASSAPSGSSYNEQFF
TRBJ2-7 15 TRBV27 TRBD2 . TGTGCCAGCAGTTCCCGACTAGCGGGAGGGTACGAGCAGTACTTC CASSSRLAGGYEQYF
TRBJ1-2 13 TRBV7-3 . . TGTGCCAGCAGCTTAGAGGGGCTGTATGGCTACACCTTC CASSLEGLYGYTF
TRBJ1-2 12 TRBV6-5 . . TGTGCCAGCAGGCCAGGGCAGCGGGGCTACACCTTC CASRPGQRGYTF
TRBJ1-4 12 TRBV27 . . TGTGCCAGCAGTTCTCTAAATGAAAAACTGTTTTTT CASSSLNEKLFF
TRBJ2-6 18 TRBV5-8 . once TGTGCCAGCAGCTTGCTTGGACGGCCCGCGTCTGGGGCCAACGTCCTGACTTTC CASSLLGRPASGANVLTF
TRBJ2-5 16 TRBV3-1/TRBV3-2 . once TGTGCCAGCAGCCAACACCCCCCGGGACTCAAAGAGACCCAGTACTTC CASSQHPPGLKETQYF
TRBJ1-1 14 TRBV7-2 . once TGTGCCAGCAGCTTACCGGGGGCGCGAACTGAAGCTTTCTTT CASSLPGARTEAFF
TRBJ1-2 15 TRBV19 . . TGTGCCAGTAGTATTGCAGCATACTCGTGGGATGGCTACACCTTC CASSIAAYSWDGYTF
TRBJ2-2 13 TRBV15 . once TGTGCCACCAGCAGAACGGAGCCCGGGGAGCTGTTTTTT CATSRTEPGELFF
TRBJ2-1 13 TRBV5-8 . . TGTGCCAGCCGCGACACGAACGGGGATGAGCAGTTCTTC CASRDTNGDEQFF
TRBJ2-1 15 TRBV7-6 TRBD1 . TGTGCCAGCAGCCTAGGACAGGGGGCGGGCAATGAGCAGTTCTTC CASSLGQGAGNEQFF
TRBJ2-5 15 TRBV5-5 TRBD2 . TGTGCCAGCAGCGCCACTAGCGGTGGGGGGGAGACCCAGTACTTC CASSATSGGGETQYF
TRBJ2-1 19 TRBV13 TRBD1 . TGTGCCAGCAGCTCCCGCCGGGACAGGGGTTTCAAGGAGGACAATGAGCAGTTCTTC CASSSRRDRGFKEDNEQFF
TRBJ1-2 13 TRBV5-4 . . TGTGCCAGCAGCTTTACAGGAAACTATGGCTACACCTTC CASSFTGNYGYTF
TRBJ1-1 14 TRBV18 . . TGTGCCAGCTCACCTCTTGACAGGAACACTGAAGCTTTCTTT CASSPLDRNTEAFF
TRBJ1-2 14 TRBV7-2 . . TGTGCCAGCAGCTCCCCCGGGGGTCTGCTCGGCTACACCTTC CASSSPGGLLGYTF
TRBJ2-2 14 TRBV10-2 . . TGCGCCAGCAAGGTGCGGGCGAGCACCGGGGAGCTGTTTTTT CASKVRASTGELFF
TRBJ1-2 17 TRBV29-1 TRBD1 . TGCAGCGTTGAAGCCGGGACAGCGGATTTTTTTAACTATGGCTACACCTTC CSVEAGTADFFNYGYTF
TRBJ2-1 14 TRBV19 . . TGTGCCAGTAGTATACGGGGATCCTACAATGAGCAGTTCTTC CASSIRGSYNEQFF
TRBJ1-6 13 TRBV7-8 . . TGTGCCAGCCGGGAGGGGAATAATTCACCCCTCCACTTT CASREGNNSPLHF
TRBJ2-5 13 TRBV29-1 TRBD1 once TGCAGCGTATGGACAGGGGGCGGTGAGACCCAGTACTTC CSVWTGGGETQYF
TRBJ1-2 17 TRBV19 . . TGTGCCAGTAGTAATTGGTTGGCGGGGGGCACCGGCTATGGCTACACCTTC CASSNWLAGGTGYGYTF
TRBJ1-5 13 TRBV6-5 . . TGTGCCAGCATCCAGGGGAGCGGTCAGCCCCAGCATTTT CASIQGSGQPQHF
TRBJ1-2 13 TRBV6-5 . . TGTGCCAGCAGTTACCCCGGGGCCGGAGTATACACCTTC CASSYPGAGVYTF
TRBJ1-2 14 TRBV19 . . TGTGCCAGTAGCCCATACAGGGAGGAGCGGGGCTACACCTTC CASSPYREERGYTF
TRBJ2-2 14 TRBV13 . . TGTGCCAGCAGCTTTAGGGCGAACACCGGGGAGCTGTTTTTT CASSFRANTGELFF
TRBJ2-7 13 TRBV9 TRBD2 . TGTGCCAGCAACCCTAGCGGTGGGGGCGAGCAGTACTTC CASNPSGGGEQYF
TRBJ1-5 13 TRBV6-5 . . TGTGCCAGCAAGCTGGGGGGCAATCAGCCCCAGCATTTT CASKLGGNQPQHF
TRBJ1-1 14 TRBV14 TRBD1 once TGTGCCAGCAGCCAAGATTGGGACAGGGCTGAAGCTTTCTTT CASSQDWDRAEAFF
TRBJ1-3 16 TRBV7-9 . . TGTGCCAGCAGCTTAAAATGGGGTGACTCTGGAAACACCATATATTTT CASSLKWGDSGNTIYF
TRBJ2-3 15 TRBV13 . . TGTGCCAGCAGCCCAAGGACCACTAGCACAGATACGCAGTATTTT CASSPRTTSTDTQYF
TRBJ2-7 12 TRBV6-6 . . TGTGCCAGCAAAGGCTACTCCTACGAGCAGTACTTC CASKGYSYEQYF
TRBJ1-1 13 TRBV6-5 . . TGTGCCAGCACGAGGGGGTTGAACACTGAAGCTTTCTTT CASTRGLNTEAFF
TRBJ1-2 15 TRBV29-1 . . TGCAGCGTTGAACGGTATCCGGGGAGAGGCTATGGCTACACCTTC CSVERYPGRGYGYTF
TRBJ1-3 18 TRBV24-1 . . TGTGCCACCAGTGCCCTCGTTGGTCCTCCACCCTCCTGGAACACCATATATTTT CATSALVGPPPSWNTIYF
TRBJ2-2 17 TRBV10-3 TRBD2 . TGTGCCATCAGTGAGTCAGGTCGACTAGCGTACACCGGGGAGCTGTTTTTT CAISESGRLAYTGELFF
TRBJ2-5 13 TRBV27 . . TGTGCCAGCAGGGGGACCAGAATAGAGACCCAGTACTTC CASRGTRIETQYF
TRBJ1-1 14 TRBV11-3 . . TGTGCCAGCAGCCCGGGTGGAAAGAACACTGAAGCTTTCTTT CASSPGGKNTEAFF
TRBJ2-1 15 TRBV5-1 . . TGCGCCAGCAGCAAGTCCCTTCTCGGGTACAATGAGCAGTTCTTC CASSKSLLGYNEQFF
TRBJ2-1 17 TRBV7-2 . . TGTGCCAGCAGCTTAGGGTGGGGGCAAAGCTCCTACAATGAGCAGTTCTTC CASSLGWGQSSYNEQFF